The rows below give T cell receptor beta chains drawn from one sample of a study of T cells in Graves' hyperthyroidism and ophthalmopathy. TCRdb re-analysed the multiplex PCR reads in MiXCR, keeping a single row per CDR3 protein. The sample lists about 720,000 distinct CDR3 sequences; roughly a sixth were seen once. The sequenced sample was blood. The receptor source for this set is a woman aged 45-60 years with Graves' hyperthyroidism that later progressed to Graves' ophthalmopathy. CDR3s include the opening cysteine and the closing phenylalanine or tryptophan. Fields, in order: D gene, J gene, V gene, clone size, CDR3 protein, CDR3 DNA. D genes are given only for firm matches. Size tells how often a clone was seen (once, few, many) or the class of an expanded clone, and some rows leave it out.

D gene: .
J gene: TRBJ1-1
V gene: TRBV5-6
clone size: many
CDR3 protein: CASSLPGQFVEAFF
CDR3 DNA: TGTGCCAGCAGCCTCCCGGGGCAGTTTGTAGAAGCTTTCTTT

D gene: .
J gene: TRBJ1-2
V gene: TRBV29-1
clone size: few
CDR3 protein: CSVRGEGYGYTF
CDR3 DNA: TGCAGCGTGAGAGGGGAAGGCTATGGCTACACCTTC

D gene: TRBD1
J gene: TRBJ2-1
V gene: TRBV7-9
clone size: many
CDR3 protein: CASSWGQGRDEQFF
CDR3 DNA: TGTGCCAGCAGCTGGGGACAGGGAAGGGATGAGCAGTTCTTC

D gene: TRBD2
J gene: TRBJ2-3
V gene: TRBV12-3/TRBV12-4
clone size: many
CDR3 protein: CASSPRGVSSTDTQYF
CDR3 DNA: TGTGCCAGCAGTCCCCGGGGGGTCTCTAGCACAGATACGCAGTATTTT

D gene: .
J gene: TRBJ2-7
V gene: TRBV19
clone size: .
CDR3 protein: CASSIAQGASYEQYF
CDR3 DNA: TGTGCCAGTAGTATAGCACAGGGTGCTTCCTACGAGCAGTACTTC

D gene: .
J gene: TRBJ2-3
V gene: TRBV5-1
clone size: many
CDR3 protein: CASSLEMRSDTQYF
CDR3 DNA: TGCGCCAGCAGCTTGGAAATGAGATCAGATACGCAGTATTTT

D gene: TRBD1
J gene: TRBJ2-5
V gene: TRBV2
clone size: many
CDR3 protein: CASSVPRQGGETQYF
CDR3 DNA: TGTGCCAGCAGTGTGCCGAGACAGGGTGGGGAGACCCAGTACTTC

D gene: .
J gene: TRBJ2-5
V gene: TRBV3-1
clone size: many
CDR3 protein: CASRAGSAETQYF
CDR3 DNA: TGTGCCAGCAGGGCGGGGAGCGCAGAGACCCAGTACTTC

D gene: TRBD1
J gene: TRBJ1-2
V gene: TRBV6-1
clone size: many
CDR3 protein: CASSPTTGAYGYTF
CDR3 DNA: TGTGCCAGCAGTCCTACAACAGGGGCCTATGGCTACACCTTC

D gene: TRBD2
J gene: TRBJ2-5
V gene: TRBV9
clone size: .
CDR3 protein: CASSEQAGVETQYF
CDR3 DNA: TGTGCCAGCAGCGAACAAGCGGGGGTCGAGACCCAGTACTTC

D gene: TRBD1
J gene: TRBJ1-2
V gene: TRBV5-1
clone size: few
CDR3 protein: CASSSTGGSYGYTF
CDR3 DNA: TGCGCCAGCAGCTCGACAGGGGGGTCTTATGGCTACACCTTC

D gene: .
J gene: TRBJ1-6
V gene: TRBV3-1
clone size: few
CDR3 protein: CASSQAFFGQSYNSPLHF
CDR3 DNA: TGTGCCAGCAGCCAAGCTTTCTTCGGACAGTCCTATAATTCACCCCTCCACTTT

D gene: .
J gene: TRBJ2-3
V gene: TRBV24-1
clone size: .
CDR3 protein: CATSDRTSLDTQYF
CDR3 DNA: TGTGCCACCAGTGACCGGACCTCCCTCGACACGCAGTATTTT

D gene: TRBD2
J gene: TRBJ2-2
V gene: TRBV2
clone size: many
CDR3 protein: CASKETSGNTGELFF
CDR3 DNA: TGTGCCAGCAAGGAGACTAGCGGAAACACCGGGGAGCTGTTTTTT

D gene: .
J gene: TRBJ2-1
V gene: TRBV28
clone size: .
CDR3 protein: CARSLSYNEQFF
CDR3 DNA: TGTGCCCGCAGTTTGTCCTACAATGAGCAGTTCTTC

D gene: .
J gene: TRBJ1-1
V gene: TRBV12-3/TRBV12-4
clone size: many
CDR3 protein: CASIQVGTEAFF
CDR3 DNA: TGTGCCAGCATCCAGGTTGGCACTGAAGCTTTCTTT

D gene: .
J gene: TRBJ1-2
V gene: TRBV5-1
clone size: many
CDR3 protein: CASSLDSVPGYTF
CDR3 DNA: TGCGCCAGCAGTTTGGACAGTGTACCAGGCTACACCTTC

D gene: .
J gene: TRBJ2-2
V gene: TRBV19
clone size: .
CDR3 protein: CASRELRTGNTGELFF
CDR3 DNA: TGTGCCAGCCGAGAACTTCGGACGGGGAACACCGGGGAGCTGTTTTTT

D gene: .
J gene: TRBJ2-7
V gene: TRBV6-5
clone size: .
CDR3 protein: CASSYTGTYEQYF
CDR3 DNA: TGTGCCAGCAGTTACACAGGTACATACGAGCAGTACTTC

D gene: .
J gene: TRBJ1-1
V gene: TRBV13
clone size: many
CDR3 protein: CASTHSDTEAFF
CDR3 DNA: TGTGCCAGCACCCATTCGGACACTGAAGCTTTCTTT

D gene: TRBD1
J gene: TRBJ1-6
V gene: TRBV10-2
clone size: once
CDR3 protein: CASSPRQGPSTSPLHF
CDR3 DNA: TGCGCCAGCAGCCCAAGACAGGGGCCGTCGACTTCACCCCTCCACTTT

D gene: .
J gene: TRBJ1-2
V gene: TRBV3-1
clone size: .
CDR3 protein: CASSQGQTVGGYTF
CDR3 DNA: TGTGCCAGCAGCCAAGGGCAGACTGTCGGTGGCTACACCTTC

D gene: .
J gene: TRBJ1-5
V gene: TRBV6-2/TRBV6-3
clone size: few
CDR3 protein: CASSYGNSYQPQHF
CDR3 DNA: TGTGCCAGCAGTTACGGAAACAGTTATCAGCCCCAGCATTTT

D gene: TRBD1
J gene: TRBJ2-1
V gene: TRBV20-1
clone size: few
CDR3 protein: CSASPGQGAREQFF
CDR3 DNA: TGCAGTGCTAGCCCGGGACAGGGGGCGAGGGAGCAGTTCTTC

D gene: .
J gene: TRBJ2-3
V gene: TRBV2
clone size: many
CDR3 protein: CASRRGRTDTQYF
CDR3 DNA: TGTGCCAGCAGGCGGGGGCGCACAGATACGCAGTATTTT

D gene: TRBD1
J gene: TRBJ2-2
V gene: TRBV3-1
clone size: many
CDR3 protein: CASSQDRTGLTAGELFF
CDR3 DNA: TGTGCCAGCAGCCAAGACCGGACAGGGCTGACCGCCGGGGAGCTGTTTTTT

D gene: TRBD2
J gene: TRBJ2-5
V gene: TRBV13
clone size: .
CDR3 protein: CASSKVEAGGLETQYF
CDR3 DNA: TGTGCCAGCAGCAAGGTAGAAGCGGGGGGGCTGGAGACCCAGTACTTC

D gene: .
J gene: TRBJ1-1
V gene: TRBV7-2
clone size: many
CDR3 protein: CASSLISWRAFF
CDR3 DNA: TGTGCCAGCAGCTTAATTAGTTGGCGAGCTTTCTTT

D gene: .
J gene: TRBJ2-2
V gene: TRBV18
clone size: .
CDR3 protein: CASSPTQGPGGELFF
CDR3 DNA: TGTGCCAGCTCACCCACACAGGGTCCCGGCGGGGAGCTGTTTTTT

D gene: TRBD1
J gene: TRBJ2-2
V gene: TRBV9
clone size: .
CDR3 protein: CASSVTGDTGELFF
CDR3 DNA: TGTGCCAGCAGCGTCACAGGGGACACCGGGGAGCTGTTTTTT

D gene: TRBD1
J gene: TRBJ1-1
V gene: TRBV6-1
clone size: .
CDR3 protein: CASNFQGDTEAFF
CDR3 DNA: TGTGCCAGTAATTTCCAGGGGGACACTGAAGCTTTCTTT

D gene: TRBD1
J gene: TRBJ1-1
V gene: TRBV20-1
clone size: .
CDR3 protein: CSARDLTGSHTEAFF
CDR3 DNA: TGCAGTGCTAGAGATCTGACAGGGAGTCACACTGAAGCTTTCTTT

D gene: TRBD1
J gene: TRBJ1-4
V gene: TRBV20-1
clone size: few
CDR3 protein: CSARDDRGDEKLFF
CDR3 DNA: TGCAGTGCTAGAGACGACAGGGGGGACGAAAAACTGTTTTTT

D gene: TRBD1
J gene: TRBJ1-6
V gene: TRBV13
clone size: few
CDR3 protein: CASSPKTGKFHSPLHF
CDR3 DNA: TGTGCCAGCAGCCCCAAGACAGGGAAGTTTCACTCACCCCTCCACTTT

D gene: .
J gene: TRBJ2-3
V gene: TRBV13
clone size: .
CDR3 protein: CASSSNSGGLGTDTQYF
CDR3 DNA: TGTGCCAGCAGCTCCAACTCAGGGGGGCTGGGCACAGATACGCAGTATTTT

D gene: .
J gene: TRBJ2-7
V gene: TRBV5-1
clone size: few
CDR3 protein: CASSEDSLGYEQYF
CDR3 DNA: TGCGCCAGCAGCGAGGACTCCCTCGGCTACGAGCAGTACTTC

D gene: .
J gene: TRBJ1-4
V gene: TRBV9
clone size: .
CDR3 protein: CASSVGVGNEKLFF
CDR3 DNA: TGTGCCAGCAGCGTAGGCGTGGGAAATGAAAAACTGTTTTTT

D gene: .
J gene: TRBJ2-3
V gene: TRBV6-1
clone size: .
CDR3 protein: CASSPTRGDTDTQYF
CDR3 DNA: TGTGCCAGCAGTCCAACACGGGGCGACACAGATACGCAGTATTTT

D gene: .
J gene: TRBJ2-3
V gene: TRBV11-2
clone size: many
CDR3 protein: CASSLGIAESTDTQYF
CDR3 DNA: TGTGCCAGCAGCTTAGGGATAGCGGAGAGCACAGATACGCAGTATTTT

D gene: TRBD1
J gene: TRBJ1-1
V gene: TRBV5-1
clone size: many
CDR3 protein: CASSLGQGRDTEAFF
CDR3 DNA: TGTGCCAGCTCACTCGGACAGGGGAGGGACACTGAAGCTTTCTTT

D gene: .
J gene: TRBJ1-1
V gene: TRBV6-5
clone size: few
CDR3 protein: CASSYGAGAEAFF
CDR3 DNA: TGTGCCAGCAGTTACGGGGCTGGGGCTGAAGCTTTCTTT

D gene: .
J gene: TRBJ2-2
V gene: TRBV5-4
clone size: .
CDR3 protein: CASSFSLGELFF
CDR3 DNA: TGTGCCAGCAGCTTTAGCCTCGGGGAGCTGTTTTTT

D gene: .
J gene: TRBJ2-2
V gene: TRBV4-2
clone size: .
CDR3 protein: CASSRLSNTGELFF
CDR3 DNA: TGTGCCAGCAGCCGGCTATCGAACACCGGGGAGCTGTTTTTT

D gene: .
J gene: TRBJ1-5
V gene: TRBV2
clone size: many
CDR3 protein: CASSEWGDQPQHF
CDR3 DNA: TGTGCCAGCAGTGAATGGGGGGATCAGCCCCAGCATTTT

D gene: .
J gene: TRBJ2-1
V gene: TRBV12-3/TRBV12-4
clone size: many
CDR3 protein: CASRGARGNEQFF
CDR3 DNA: TGTGCCAGCAGGGGGGCCCGAGGGAATGAGCAGTTCTTC

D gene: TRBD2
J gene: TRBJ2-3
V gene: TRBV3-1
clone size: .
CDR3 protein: CASSRDAGGLAGNTQYF
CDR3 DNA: TGTGCCAGCAGCCGAGACGCCGGGGGGCTAGCGGGGAATACGCAGTATTTT

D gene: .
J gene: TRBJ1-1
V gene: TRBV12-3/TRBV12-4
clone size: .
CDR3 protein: CASSFSAGGLNTEAFF
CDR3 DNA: TGTGCCAGCAGTTTCTCGGCGGGGGGCCTGAACACTGAAGCTTTCTTT

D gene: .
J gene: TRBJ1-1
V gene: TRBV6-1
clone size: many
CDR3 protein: CASSEPYRDTEAFF
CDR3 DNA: TGTGCCAGCAGTGAACCCTATAGGGACACTGAAGCTTTCTTT

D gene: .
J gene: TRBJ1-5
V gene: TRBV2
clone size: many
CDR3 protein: CASSDQGYQPQHF
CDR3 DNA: TGTGCCAGCAGTGATCAGGGATATCAGCCCCAGCATTTT

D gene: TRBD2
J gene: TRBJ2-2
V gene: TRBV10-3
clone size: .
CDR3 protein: CAITGLAGGSATGELFF
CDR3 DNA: TGTGCCATCACCGGACTAGCGGGGGGTTCAGCCACCGGGGAGCTGTTTTTT

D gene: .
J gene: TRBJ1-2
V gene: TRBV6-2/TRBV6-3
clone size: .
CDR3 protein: CASSYVAVDGYTF
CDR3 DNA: TGTGCCAGCAGTTACGTAGCGGTTGATGGCTACACCTTC

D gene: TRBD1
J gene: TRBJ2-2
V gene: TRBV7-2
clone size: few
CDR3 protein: CASSGKTGPLLNTGELFF
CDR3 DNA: TGTGCCAGCAGCGGAAAGACAGGGCCTTTACTTAACACCGGGGAGCTGTTTTTT

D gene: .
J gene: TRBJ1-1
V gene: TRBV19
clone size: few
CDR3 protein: CASSTRVGAYTEAFF
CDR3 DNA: TGTGCCAGTAGTACCAGGGTTGGGGCCTACACTGAAGCTTTCTTT

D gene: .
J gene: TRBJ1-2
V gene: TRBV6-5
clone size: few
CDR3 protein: CASSYSTGSDYGYTF
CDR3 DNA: TGTGCCAGCAGTTACTCGACGGGGAGTGACTATGGCTACACCTTC

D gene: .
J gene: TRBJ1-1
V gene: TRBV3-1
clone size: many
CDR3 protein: CASSPTPTGSTEAFF
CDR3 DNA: TGTGCCAGCAGCCCCACCCCCACAGGTTCCACTGAAGCTTTCTTT

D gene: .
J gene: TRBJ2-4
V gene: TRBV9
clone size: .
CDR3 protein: CASSSDVSPNIQYF
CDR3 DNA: TGTGCCAGCAGCTCGGACGTTTCCCCAAACATTCAGTACTTC

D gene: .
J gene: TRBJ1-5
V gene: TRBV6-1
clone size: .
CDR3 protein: CASSVTGKANQPQHF
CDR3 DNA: TGTGCCAGCAGTGTAACAGGGAAGGCCAATCAGCCCCAGCATTTT